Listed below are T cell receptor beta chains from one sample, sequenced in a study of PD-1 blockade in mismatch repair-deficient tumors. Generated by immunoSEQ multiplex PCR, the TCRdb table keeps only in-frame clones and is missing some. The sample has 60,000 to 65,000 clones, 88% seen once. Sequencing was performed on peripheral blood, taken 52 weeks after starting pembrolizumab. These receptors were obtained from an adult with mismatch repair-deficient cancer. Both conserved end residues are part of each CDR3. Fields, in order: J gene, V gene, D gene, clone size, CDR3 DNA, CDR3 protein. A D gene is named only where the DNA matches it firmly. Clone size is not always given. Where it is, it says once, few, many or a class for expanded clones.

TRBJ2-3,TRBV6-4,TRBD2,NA,TGTGCCAGCAGTCTTTTAGCGGGGACCACAGATACGCAGTATTTT,CASSLLAGTTDTQYF
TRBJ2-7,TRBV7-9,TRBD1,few,TGTGCCAGCAGCTTAGCCTGGACAGGGCAGGACGAGCAGTACTTC,CASSLAWTGQDEQYF
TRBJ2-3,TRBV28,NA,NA,TGTGCCAGCAGTTTGAGTCAAAGCACAGATACGCAGTATTTT,CASSLSQSTDTQYF
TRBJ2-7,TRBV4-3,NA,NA,TGCGCCAGCAGCCAAGATTCAAACAGTTTCTACGAGCAGTACTTC,CASSQDSNSFYEQYF
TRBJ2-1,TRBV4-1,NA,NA,TGCGCCAGCAGCGCAAGGCGGGACCTATACAATGAGCAGTTCTTC,CASSARRDLYNEQFF
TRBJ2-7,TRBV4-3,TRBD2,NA,TGCGCCAGCAGCCTTGGACTAGCGGGAGTAACCGAGCAGTACTTC,CASSLGLAGVTEQYF
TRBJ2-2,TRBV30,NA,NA,TGTGCCTGGAACTGGATTAACACCGGGGAGCTGTTTTTT,CAWNWINTGELFF
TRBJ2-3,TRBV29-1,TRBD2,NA,TGCAGCGTTGAAGACGTCGAGCCGGGACTAATCACAGATACGCAGTATTTT,CSVEDVEPGLITDTQYF
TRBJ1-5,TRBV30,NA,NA,TGTGCCTGGAGTGTAGGGAATCAGCCCCAGCATTTT,CAWSVGNQPQHF
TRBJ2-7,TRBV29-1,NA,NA,TGCAGCGTTGAAGTAGTGACAGGCGTTCGCTACGAGCAGTACTTC,CSVEVVTGVRYEQYF
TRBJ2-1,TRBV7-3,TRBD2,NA,TGTGCCAGCAGCCCTACTAGCGGCTCCTACAATGAGCAGTTCTTC,CASSPTSGSYNEQFF
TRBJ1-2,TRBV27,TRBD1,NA,TGTGCCGGCAGCCCAGACAGGGGGCATATCTATGGCTACACCTTC,CAGSPDRGHIYGYTF
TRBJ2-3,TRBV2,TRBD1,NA,TGTGCCAGCAGTGAAGGGACAGGGGGCACAGATACGCAGTATTTT,CASSEGTGGTDTQYF
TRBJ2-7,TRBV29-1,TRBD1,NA,TGCAGCGTGGGGGACAGGGGGTACGAGCAGTACTTC,CSVGDRGYEQYF
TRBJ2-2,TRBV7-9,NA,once,TGTGCCAGCAGCGGCACTTTTAGCGTAGACGCGAACACCGGGGAGCTGTTTTTT,CASSGTFSVDANTGELFF
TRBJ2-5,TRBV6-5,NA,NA,TGTGCCTCGGGCCTGTCCGAGGGGGAGACCCAGTACTTC,CASGLSEGETQYF
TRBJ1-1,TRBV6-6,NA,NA,TGTGCCAGCAGTTACAGGGACACTGAAGCTTTCTTT,CASSYRDTEAFF
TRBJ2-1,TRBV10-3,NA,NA,TGTGCCATCAGTGATCTCTCCTACAATGAGCAGTTCTTC,CAISDLSYNEQFF